Listed below are T cell receptor beta chains from one sample, sequenced in a study of cytomegalovirus exposure and HLA in healthy donors. Data came from immunoSEQ multiplex PCR; TCRdb stores just in-frame clones and leaves some out. The sample has fewer than 150,000 clones, around three quarters seen once. Sequenced sample: PBMCs. All receptors derive from a man aged 50-59 years in good health and CMV-seropositive. CDR3s leave out the opening cysteine and the closing phenylalanine or tryptophan.

J: TRBJ1-3; V: TRBV18; CDR3: ASSRDRGGLTGNTIY
J: TRBJ2-5; V: TRBV27; CDR3: ASSFDPRTSGRETQY
J: TRBJ2-7; V: TRBV7-6; CDR3: ASSPNRGGEQY
J: TRBJ2-3; V: TRBV12-5; CDR3: ASAPPLPPSSTDTQY
J: TRBJ2-2; V: TRBV4-1; CDR3: ASSHPDMTPSGELF
J: TRBJ2-2; V: TRBV5-1; CDR3: ASSWGGQGPTGELF
J: TRBJ2-5; V: TRBV10-3; CDR3: ATELARETQY
J: TRBJ1-5; V: TRBV28; CDR3: ASRSEGYQPQH
J: TRBJ2-1; V: TRBV19; CDR3: ASSLQGQLNEQF
J: TRBJ2-3; V: TRBV5-1; CDR3: ASSLGAAGAITDTQY
J: TRBJ1-1; V: TRBV4-3; CDR3: ASSQYNFDRGGTEAF
J: TRBJ2-6; V: TRBV5-1; CDR3: ASSFVPSSGANVLT
J: TRBJ2-5; V: TRBV7-8; CDR3: ASSSGGWQETQY
J: TRBJ2-7; V: TRBV10-3; CDR3: AISSTGTSGAYEQY
J: TRBJ2-7; V: TRBV5-1; CDR3: ASRLNRGYYEQY
J: TRBJ2-7; V: TRBV28; CDR3: ASRPGTGYTYEQY
J: TRBJ1-1; V: TRBV15; CDR3: ATSSLLDRTEAF
J: TRBJ2-2; V: TRBV28; CDR3: ASSPGGGGLTGELF
J: TRBJ1-2; V: TRBV7-9; CDR3: ASSRSDRGLYGYT
J: TRBJ2-1; V: TRBV29-1; CDR3: SVEASGRTARNEQF
J: TRBJ2-3; V: TRBV28; CDR3: ASRRMGATDTQY
J: TRBJ1-2; V: TRBV25-1; CDR3: ASSVQGGVDGYT